A single sample is the source of the 22 T cell receptor beta chains below, sequenced in a study of CD8+ T cells in alopecia areata. Extracted RNA was reverse transcribed into cDNA, the sequencing template. TCRdb's table, derived via immunoSEQ multiplex PCR, lists solely in-frame clones and lacks some. The sample has about 120,000 clones, approximately 60% seen once. The sample was CD4+ T cells sorted from blood. The source is a human donor in good health.

This clone was seen a few times. J is TRBJ1-2 and V is TRBV6-5; a possible D gene is TRBD1 (5 bases). The germline CDR1 and CDR2 sequences are MNHEY and SVGAGI. The length of the CDR3 is 11 residues. The V end lost 8 bases, the J end lost 9 bases, and 13 bases lay between the germline ends. The CDR3, as DNA: TGTGCCAGCTCCGGGGGAAGCCGCTACACCTTC. Translating it yields CASSGGSRYTF.

The chain recombines TRBV6-1 with TRBJ2-2; D not resolved. Germline CDR1 reads MNHNS; CDR2 reads SASEGT. Trimming shortened V by 6 bases and J by 0 bases, and 11 bases separated the two germline ends. This CDR3 comprises 15 residues. For the CDR3, the DNA is TGTGCCAGCAGCCAAATTTATTCGAACACCGGGGAGCTGTTTTTT. This codes for CASSQIYSNTGELFF.

The J gene is TRBJ1-2, the V gene TRBV10-3; unclear D gene. CDR3 length: 12 amino acids. Germline assignment: CDR1 ENHRY and CDR2 SYGVKD. V was trimmed by 6 bases and J by 5 bases, leaving 10 bases between them. The CDR3 DNA reads TGTGCCATCAGGCCGGAGAAATATGGCTACACCTTC. Translating it yields CAIRPEKYGYTF.

This chain uses TRBV5-4 with TRBJ2-5; the D gene is possibly TRBD1 (5 bases). V lost 0 bases and J lost 0, with 6 bases in between. The CDR3 is 14 residues long. Germline lookup yields CDR1 SGHNT and CDR2 YYREEE (reference sequence). The DNA of the CDR3 is TGTGCCAGCAGCTTGGCAGGGAACCAAGAGACCCAGTACTTC. Translation gives CASSLAGNQETQYF. The entire variable domain, with the rest obtained from reference TRBV5-4 and TRBJ2-5, is as follows: ETGVTQSPTHLIKTRGQQVTLRCSSQSGHNTVSWYQQALGQGPQFIFQYYREEENGRGNFPPRFSGLQFPNYSSELNVNALELDDSALYLCASSLAGNQETQYFGPGTRLLVL.

The rearrangement joins TRBV6-1 to TRBJ1-1; D perhaps matches TRBD1 (6 bases). Germline CDR1 reads MNHNS; CDR2 reads SASEGT. This CDR3 region has 14 residues. Trimming removed 4 bases from V and 10 bases from J, with 19 bases in between. The CDR3 DNA sequence: TGTGCCAGCAGTGTAGGCCAAGCCACAGGGATAGCTTTCTTT. Its translation: CASSVGQATGIAFF.

The chain joins TRBV7-9 to TRBJ2-7; 9 nucleotides match TRBD1. V was pared by 1 base and J by 6 bases, with 7 bases of the junction left unmatched. Germline assignment: CDR1 SEHNR and CDR2 FQNEAQ (reference sequence). The length of the CDR3 is 15 residues. Here the CDR3 reads CASSLGQGVPGEQYF. The CDR3 DNA follows: TGTGCCAGCAGCTTAGGACAGGGGGTTCCTGGCGAGCAGTACTTC. The variable domain in full, with the rest retrieved from reference TRBV7-9 and TRBJ2-7, is DTGVSQNPRHKITKRGQNVTFRCDPISEHNRLYWYRQTLGQGPEFLTYFQNEAQLEKSRLLSDRFSAERPKGSFSTLEIQRTEQGDSAMYLCASSLGQGVPGEQYFGPGTRLTVT.

The genes are TRBV5-1 and TRBJ1-1, with D uncertain. Trimming left V 4 bases short and J 2 bases short, with 9 bases between. Germline V gene data show CDR1 as SGHRS and CDR2 as YFSETQ. This CDR3 is built from 13 residues. CDR3 DNA: TGCGCCAGCAGCCTCCTAGGAAACACTGAAGCTTTCTTT. It translates to CASSLLGNTEAFF.

This chain joins TRBV5-6 and TRBJ2-3; unclear D gene. Per germline, CDR1 SGHDT and CDR2 YYEEEE. The CDR3 extends over 13 amino acids. V lost 4 bases to trimming and J lost 0 bases, with 6 bases between them. Written as DNA, the CDR3 is TGTGCCAGCAGCCCGCCGAGCACAGATACGCAGTATTTT. It codes for CASSPPSTDTQYF.

This chain joins TRBV5-1 and TRBJ2-5; 10 positions match TRBD2. From germline, CDR1 is SGHRS and CDR2 YFSETQ. J lost 5 bases, V lost 1 base, and 5 bases had no gene match. The CDR3 is 15 residues long. CDR3 residues: CASSLTSGDGETQYF. The CDR3 region has the DNA TGCGCCAGCAGCTTGACTAGCGGGGACGGGGAGACCCAGTACTTC.

To note about this clone: One end of the junction varies from germline; a read error may be responsible. The rearrangement links TRBV25-1 to TRBJ2-5, with no clear D. This CDR3 spans 14 amino acids. Per germline, CDR1 MGHDK and CDR2 SYGVNS. CDR3 nucleotide sequence: TGTGCCAGCAGTGATCCCGGGTCCCCTCTCCGTTTGGACTTC. Translation gives CASSDPGSPLRLDF.

The chain recombines TRBV2 with TRBJ2-2; D is uncertain. CDR3 length: 11 residues. Germline V gives CDR1 SNHLY, CDR2 FYNNEI. Trimming cost V 7 bases and J 6 bases, with 6 bases left between them. CDR3 sequence: CASKWAGELFF. CDR3 coding DNA: TGTGCCAGCAAATGGGCCGGGGAGCTGTTTTTT.

V and J are TRBV29-1 and TRBJ2-7, with 7 positions matching TRBD1. The V gene end was trimmed by 1 base and the J gene end by 6 bases; junction bases not matched to a gene: 3. The CDR3 is made up of 12 amino acids. The germline gives CDR1 SQVTM, CDR2 ANQGSEA. CDR3 protein: CSVEATGPEQYF. CDR3 DNA: TGCAGCGTTGAAGCGACAGGGCCCGAGCAGTACTTC.

J is TRBJ1-1 and V is TRBV29-1; unclear D gene. Trimming removed 7 bases from V and 1 base from J, with 7 bases in between. Germline CDR1 and CDR2: SQVTM and ANQGSEA. This CDR3 is built from 11 residues. CDR3 sequence (DNA): TGCAGCGATCGGGAGAACACTGAAGCTTTCTTT. Amino acid sequence: CSDRENTEAFF.

This clone was seen more than once but under ten times. CDR3 nucleotide sequence: TGTGCTAGTGGTATCTCTTGGACTGAAGCTTTCTTT. Amino acid sequence: CASGISWTEAFF. V gene TRBV12-5 combines with J gene TRBJ1-1; D unclear. The V gene lost 5 bases and the J gene lost 5 bases, with 9 bases spanning the gap. This CDR3 region has 12 residues. Germline V gives CDR1 LGHNT, CDR2 FRNRAP. Filled out from reference TRBV12-5 and TRBJ1-1, the complete variable domain reads DARVTQTPRHKVTEMGQEVTMRCQPILGHNTVFWYRQTMMQGLELLAYFRNRAPLDDSGMPKDRFSAEMPDATLATLKIQPSEPRDSAVYFCASGISWTEAFFGQGTRLTVV.

The chain couples TRBV6-1 to TRBJ1-5; D remains unclear. The CDR3 sequence is 11 residues long. Germline-derived CDR1 and CDR2 are MNHNS and SASEGT. The V and J ends lost 2 bases and 4 bases respectively, with 0 bases between them. CDR3 nucleotides: TGTGCCAGCAGTGAAAATCAGCCCCAGCATTTT. Protein sequence: CASSENQPQHF.

The chain is built from TRBV29-1 and TRBJ2-3; D possibly corresponds to TRBD2 (6 bases). The CDR3 sequence is 12 residues long. Germline lookup yields CDR1 SQVTM and CDR2 ANQGSEA. Written as DNA, the CDR3 is TGCAGTGATGCTAGCGTAACAGATACGCAGTATTTT. It encodes CSDASVTDTQYF.

In this sample, this clone turned up a few times. The CDR3 does not close with the conserved phenylalanine or tryptophan, likely indicating a read error. The limits of the CDR3 on the DNA are not certain, so only TCRdb's listed CDR3 is given. The chain combines TRBV10-3 with TRBJ1-1. The length of the CDR3 is 10 amino acids, counting both ends. Germline V gene data show CDR1 as ENHRY and CDR2 as SYGVKD. The CDR3 spells CAITLGLRAG.

This chain joins TRBV15 and TRBJ2-2; D perhaps matches TRBD1 (6 bases). The V end lost 5 bases, the J end lost 6 bases, and 10 bases lay between the germline ends. Germline-derived CDR1 and CDR2 are LNHNV and YYDKDF (reference sequence). The CDR3 sequence is 13 residues long. CDR3 nucleotides: TGTGCCACCAGCTTCTACAGGGCCGGGGAGCTGTTTTTT. This gives the protein CATSFYRAGELFF.

The V gene is TRBV30, the J gene TRBJ1-1; D gene unclear. Germline-derived CDR1 and CDR2 are GTSNPN and SVGIG (reference sequence). The CDR3 is made up of 11 amino acids. Trimming shortened V by 0 bases and J by 5 bases, and 4 bases separated the two germline ends. The CDR3 here is CAWSVETEAFF. The CDR3, as DNA: TGTGCCTGGAGTGTCGAGACTGAAGCTTTCTTT.

This clone was observed a handful of times. The rearrangement links TRBV5-6 to TRBJ1-5, with 7 bases fitting TRBD1. This CDR3 spans 17 amino acids. CDR1 is SGHDT, CDR2 YYEEEE, per germline. The V and J ends lost 3 bases and 9 bases, in that order; junction bases with no gene match: 18. The CDR3 DNA reads as TGTGCCAGCAGCTATACACAGGGGACCCGGGTTCTAGCGCCCCAGCATTTT. Translating gives CASSYTQGTRVLAPQHF.

The rearrangement joins TRBV15 to TRBJ1-5; TRBD1 might be the D (5 bases). CDR1 LNHNV and CDR2 YYDKDF come from the germline V gene (reference sequence). Trimming pared 0 bases from V and 2 bases from J, leaving 8 bases between. The CDR3 runs 15 residues. Written as DNA, the CDR3 is TGTGCCACCAGCAGAGAAAGGGGTCGCAATCAGCCCCAGCATTTT. The encoded protein is CATSRERGRNQPQHF.

This chain joins TRBV5-6 and TRBJ1-2; a weak D match, TRBD1 (5 bases). CDR3 length equals 14 residues. Trimming pared 4 bases from V and 3 bases from J, leaving 13 bases between. Germline lookup yields CDR1 SGHDT and CDR2 YYEEEE. CDR3 coding DNA: TGTGCCAGCAGCAACCGGGGCTCAGACTATGGCTACACCTTC. It yields the protein CASSNRGSDYGYTF.